These T cell receptor beta chains were read from a single sample in a study of T cell responses to AZD1222 COVID-19 vaccine. Generated by immunoSEQ multiplex PCR, the TCRdb table keeps only in-frame clones and is missing some. This table has 140,000 to 150,000 clones, 80% to 85% appearing once. The material was peripheral blood, obtained on day 0 of MenACWY control vaccination. These receptors came from an adult in good health. Each CDR3 is given with its conserved first and last residue. D genes are given only for firm matches. Not every row has a clone size; where given, it reads once, few, many or a size class.

CDR3 DNA | CDR3 protein | V gene | clone size | J gene | D gene
TGTGCCAGCAGTCGCCTCCGGGACAGGGTAAACTATGGCTACACCTTC | CASSRLRDRVNYGYTF | TRBV27 | - | TRBJ1-2 | TRBD1
TGTGCCAGCAGGGGACAGGGGAACAATCAGCCCCAGCATTTT | CASRGQGNNQPQHF | TRBV2 | - | TRBJ1-5 | TRBD1
TGTGCCAGCAGCTCAACCCGACAGGTTGAAGGTGAGCAGTTCTTC | CASSSTRQVEGEQFF | TRBV7-2 | many | TRBJ2-1 | -
TGCGCCAGCAGCCAAGACGAACGGGCCACTTATGGCTACACCTTC | CASSQDERATYGYTF | TRBV4-1 | - | TRBJ1-2 | -
TGTGCCAGCGCCCCGGGGGTTTCACCCCTCCACTTT | CASAPGVSPLHF | TRBV2 | once | TRBJ1-6 | -
TGTGCCAGCAGCGGTGACCGGGACCAAAATTCACCCCTCCACTTT | CASSGDRDQNSPLHF | TRBV5-4 | - | TRBJ1-6 | -
TGTGCCAGTAGTATTTGGGGGGCTAATGAAAAACTGTTTTTT | CASSIWGANEKLFF | TRBV19 | - | TRBJ1-4 | -
TGTGCCACCAGCAACAGGGGGCGAGATAATTCACCCCTCCACTTT | CATSNRGRDNSPLHF | TRBV15 | - | TRBJ1-6 | TRBD1
TGTGCCAGCAGTGAAAGAGCGGGGGGTTCTACTAGCACAGATACGCAGTATTTT | CASSERAGGSTSTDTQYF | TRBV6-1 | few | TRBJ2-3 | TRBD2
TGCGCCAGCAGCCTAGGACTGGATAGCACAGATACGCAGTATTTT | CASSLGLDSTDTQYF | TRBV5-1 | - | TRBJ2-3 | -
TGTGCCAGCTCACCGGGGTTGGACAGGCTTAGCTCCTATAATTCACCCCTCCACTTT | CASSPGLDRLSSYNSPLHF | TRBV18 | - | TRBJ1-6 | TRBD1
TGCGCCACCGGGACTAGCGGGTCAGAGACCCAGTACTTC | CATGTSGSETQYF | TRBV5-1 | - | TRBJ2-5 | TRBD2
TGTGCCAGCAGTCCCAGGGCCAGACAGGGGGGGAAGGCCTACGAGCAGTACTTC | CASSPRARQGGKAYEQYF | TRBV27 | - | TRBJ2-7 | TRBD1
TGTGCCAGCAGCTTAAGGACTAGCGGGGGGGCCACAGATACGCAGTATTTT | CASSLRTSGGATDTQYF | TRBV7-2 | - | TRBJ2-3 | TRBD2
TGTGCCAGTAGCCAACCTCTCCGACAGGCTACGAGCACCGGGGAGCTGTTTTTT | CASSQPLRQATSTGELFF | TRBV19 | - | TRBJ2-2 | -
TGTGCCAGCAGCACTGGACAGAGGAACACTGAAGCTTTCTTT | CASSTGQRNTEAFF | TRBV5-6 | - | TRBJ1-1 | -
TGCGCCAGCAGCTTAACGGGGGTAGATACGCAGTATTTT | CASSLTGVDTQYF | TRBV5-1 | - | TRBJ2-3 | -